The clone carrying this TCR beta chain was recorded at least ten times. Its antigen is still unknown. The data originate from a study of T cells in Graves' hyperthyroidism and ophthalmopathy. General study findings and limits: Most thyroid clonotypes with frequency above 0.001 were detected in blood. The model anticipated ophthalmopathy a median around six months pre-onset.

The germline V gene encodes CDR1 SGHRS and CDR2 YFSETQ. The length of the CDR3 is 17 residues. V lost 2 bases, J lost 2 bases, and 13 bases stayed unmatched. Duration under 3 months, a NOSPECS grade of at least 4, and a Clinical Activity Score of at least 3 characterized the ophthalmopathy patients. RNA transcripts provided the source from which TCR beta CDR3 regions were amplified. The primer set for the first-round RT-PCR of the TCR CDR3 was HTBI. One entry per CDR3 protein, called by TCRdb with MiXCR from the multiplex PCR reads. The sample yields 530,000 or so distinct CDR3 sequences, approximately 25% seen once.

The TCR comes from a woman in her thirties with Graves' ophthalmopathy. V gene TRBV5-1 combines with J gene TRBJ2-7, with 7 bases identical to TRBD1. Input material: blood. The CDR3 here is CASSFGEWDSHPYEQYF. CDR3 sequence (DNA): TGCGCCAGCAGCTTCGGTGAGTGGGACAGCCATCCCTACGAGCAGTACTTC.